The sequence of this TCR beta chain was determined in a study of metastatic and nonmetastatic thyroid tumors. Source study methods: In papillary thyroid cancer, a distant-metastasis classifier was built using CDR3 differences across clinicopathological groups. Through MiXCR, TCRdb re-clonotyped the PCR reads. What appears here as the V and J calls and clone size reflects TCRdb's work, not the paper's. Of 35,000 to 45,000 clones in the sample, 3.2% were seen once. Thyroid surgery was performed in patients who had received no treatment beforehand. Germline V CDR1 and CDR2: SGHNT, YENEEA. The J segment lost 8 bases and the V segment lost 5 bases, leaving 9 bases of the junction unmatched. The CDR3 has 16 amino acids. This clone was seen at least ten times. Its cognate antigen is unknown. Study findings and constraints: Compared with benign nodules, malignant thyroid tumors were reported to have significantly higher TCR beta diversity in both blood and tumor.

The source of this sequence is a female donor with papillary thyroid cancer or a benign thyroid nodule (not recorded which). Some clones in this sample may be carry-over from other donors' samples. Material for sequencing was blood. This chain links TRBV11-3 with TRBJ2-1; 13 nucleotides line up with TRBD2. The CDR3 loop is CASSGRTSGRKDEQFF. The DNA for the CDR3 is TGTGCCAGCAGCGGCCGGACTAGCGGGAGAAAAGATGAGCAGTTCTTC.